Below are 13 T cell receptor beta chains sequenced from a single sample in a study of T cells after yellow fever vaccination. A single record per CDR3 protein comes from TCRdb applying MiXCR to the 5' RACE reads. The sample carries about 400,000 distinct CDR3 sequences, around 6.5% recorded once. Sequenced here: PBMCs, sampled 5 days after the yellow fever booster vaccination. Every receptor here comes from a man aged 25-45 years who received the YFV17D yellow fever vaccine.

This clonotype was recorded many times. The gene calls are TRBV20-1 and TRBJ2-7, with TRBD2 as a possible D gene (6 bases). Germline V gene sequence: CDR1 DFQATT, CDR2 SNEGSKA (reference sequence). The ends were cut back, 3 bases at V and 1 base at J, with 13 bases in the middle. This CDR3 is 14 amino acids long. Written as DNA, the CDR3 is TGCAGTGCTAGGGAGGGGAGTTCTTCCTACGAGCAGTACTTC. Translating it yields CSAREGSSSYEQYF.

This clonotype was observed many times. This CDR3 is CASSHRRDTQWGQYF. For the CDR3, the DNA is TGTGCCAGCAGTCACCGCCGGGACACCCAATGGGGGCAGTACTTC. The chain employs TRBV27 and TRBJ2-7, with D perhaps matching TRBD1 (6 bases). The CDR3 loop spans 15 amino acids. Trimming stripped 5 bases from V and 9 bases from J, with 23 bases between. In germline, CDR1 is MNHEY, CDR2 SMNVEV (reference sequence).

This clonotype was observed many times. The chain uses TRBV7-2 and TRBJ2-5, with 11 bases aligning to TRBD2. CDR3 length: 15 amino acids. Germline loops: CDR1 SGHTA, CDR2 FQGNSA. V lost 10 bases to trimming and J lost 4 bases; unmatched junction nucleotides: 11. The CDR3 DNA sequence: TGTGCCACGACGGCAGGGCTAGCGGGAGGAGAGACCCAGTACTTC. Protein sequence: CATTAGLAGGETQYF.

This clonotype was seen repeatedly, ten times or more. The chain joins TRBV9 to TRBJ2-5, with 7 bases aligning to TRBD2. V lost 5 bases and J lost 5; bases outside the gene matches: 12. Germline CDR1 SGDLS, CDR2 YYNGEE. The CDR3 is 15 amino acids. The CDR3 sequence is CASSSTGTNGETQYF. The CDR3 nucleotides are TGTGCCAGCAGTTCCACCGGGACTAATGGGGAGACCCAGTACTTC.

The table lists this clonotype with many counts. CDR3 in DNA: TGTGCCACCGGGGGGCGGGAAAGGGATACGCAGTATTTT. Translation: CATGGRERDTQYF. V is TRBV6-6 and J is TRBJ2-3; D perhaps matches TRBD2 (7 bases). The V end was cut by 10 bases, the J end by 6 bases, with 17 bases between. The CDR3 is 13 amino acids. The germline gives CDR1 MNHNY, CDR2 SVGAGI (reference sequence).

The genes are TRBV5-1 and TRBJ2-7; 8 bases match TRBD1. Germline loops: CDR1 SGHRS, CDR2 YFSETQ. The CDR3 spans 15 residues. J lost 2 bases, V lost 4 bases, and 8 bases had no gene match. CDR3 loop: CASSPRTGNPYEQYF. In DNA form, the CDR3 reads TGCGCCAGCAGCCCCAGGACAGGGAACCCCTACGAGCAGTACTTC.

The rearrangement links TRBV4-3 to TRBJ2-3, with TRBD2 matching over 8 bases. The length of the CDR3 is 18 residues. CDR1 is LGHNA, CDR2 YSLEER, per germline. The trim removed 3 bases at V and 6 bases at J, leaving 17 bases unmatched. The DNA of the CDR3 is TGCGCCAGCAGCCATTACCTAGCGGGTGAACTCCCAGCGGATACGCAGTATTTT. This sequence encodes CASSHYLAGELPADTQYF.

This clonotype was seen more than once but under ten times. This chain uses TRBV7-2 with TRBJ1-5, with 10 positions matching TRBD1. Germline V gene sequence: CDR1 SGHTA, CDR2 FQGNSA. Trimming at V came to 4 bases and at J to 7 bases, leaving 4 bases not matched to a gene. The CDR3 has 14 residues. The CDR3 loop is CASSSRQGAQPQHF. The DNA of the CDR3 is TGTGCCAGCAGCTCGCGACAGGGGGCGCAGCCCCAGCATTTT.

The chain links TRBV20-1 to TRBJ2-7; 8 bases align to TRBD1. The trim removed 5 bases at V and 5 bases at J, leaving 5 bases unmatched. CDR1 is DFQATT and CDR2 is SNEGSKA in the germline V gene (reference sequence). This CDR3 contains 12 residues. The CDR3 nucleotides are TGCAGTGCTCCCTGGACAGGGAACGAGCAGTACTTC. Amino acids: CSAPWTGNEQYF.

This clonotype appeared many times. J is TRBJ2-3 and V is TRBV7-2; TRBD2 might be the D (6 bases). V shed 2 bases and J shed 1 base, with 10 bases lying between them. Germline V gene lookup returns CDR1 SGHTA and CDR2 FQGNSA. This CDR3 has 15 residues. The DNA of the CDR3 is TGTGCCAGCAGCTTATGGGCTAGCGGCACAGATACGCAGTATTTT. It encodes CASSLWASGTDTQYF.

This clonotype has ten or more counts. V is TRBV5-1 and J is TRBJ1-4, with 7 bases aligning to TRBD1. The V segment lost 5 bases and the J segment 8 bases; nucleotides outside the gene matches: 12. Germline V gene data show CDR1 as SGHRS and CDR2 as YFSETQ. The CDR3 contains 15 residues. CDR3 sequence: CASSQGGGGAEKLFF. The CDR3 DNA reads TGCGCCAGCAGTCAAGGAGGAGGGGGCGCGGAAAAACTGTTTTTT.

This chain joins TRBV15 and TRBJ1-3; D gene unclear. Germline lookup yields CDR1 LNHNV and CDR2 YYDKDF (reference sequence). The CDR3 consists of 13 residues. V shed 0 bases and J shed 6 bases, with 6 bases lying between them. CDR3 DNA sequence: TGTGCCACCAGCAGAGACTCCTCAAACACCATATATTTT. Amino acids: CATSRDSSNTIYF.

This clonotype was seen many times. The chain combines TRBV7-9 with TRBJ2-5; TRBD2 agrees at 10 bases. The J segment lost 2 bases and the V segment lost 3 bases, leaving 6 bases of the junction unmatched. The V gene's germline CDR1 is SEHNR and CDR2 FQNEAQ (reference sequence). The CDR3 is 16 amino acids. The CDR3 loop reads CASSFGTSVLQETQYF. The CDR3, as DNA: TGTGCCAGCAGCTTCGGGACTAGCGTTTTACAAGAGACCCAGTACTTC.